This T cell receptor (beta chain) was obtained from a study of OX40 agonist ivuxolimab in advanced cancers. For the study at large: The dose-escalation cohort was approximately 80% male, with a mean age of about 60 years, ranging roughly 23 to 90. Study findings and constraints: The expanded peripheral T cells' antigen specificity was not determined. CD8+ T cells averaged more expanded clones than CD4+.

This clone was counted a single time. Its antigen remains unidentified. The data were produced by immunoSEQ multiplex PCR, yet TCRdb's version contains in-frame clones alone and is incomplete. The repertoire has approximately 47,000 clones, about 90% of them found once; the top ten carry roughly 8%. This CDR3 contains 16 residues. V was clipped by 9 bases and J by 0 bases; unmatched bases: 12. Specimen: CD4+ or CD8+ T cells sorted from blood, collected in a trial of the OX40 agonist ivuxolimab. This sequence originates from an adult with an advanced solid tumor such as melanoma, head and neck, liver or kidney cancer. The chain links TRBV5-3 to TRBJ2-1, with 7 bases lining up with TRBD2. TRBV5-3 is classed as an ORF, of uncertain function. This CDR3 reads CAIPPRAGSSYNEQFF. DNA for the CDR3: TGTGCCATACCCCCGCGAGCGGGGAGCTCCTACAATGAGCAGTTCTTC.